The T cell receptor (beta chain) under discussion was sequenced for a study of response to subunit inactivated influenza vaccine. General observations from the study: Authors proposed each seasonal influenza vaccination draws in few new T cells.

From the RT-PCR reads, TCRdb called clonotypes with MiXCR, one entry per CDR3 protein. Among 650,000 to 800,000 distinct CDR3 sequences listed, 15% to 20% were seen once. The length of the CDR3 is 11 residues. Trimming shortened V by 0 bases and J by 11 bases, and 7 bases separated the two germline ends. The sample holds many counts of this clonotype. Its antigen is undetermined. The source material was PBMCs from blood, sampled approximately 5 days after vaccination. V gene TRBV12-3 or TRBV12-4 combines with J gene TRBJ1-1; D is undetermined. This clonotype originated in a man aged 45-65 years who received an inactivated influenza vaccine. The CDR3: CASSLAGEAFF. The CDR3 DNA follows: TGTGCCAGCAGTTTAGCCGGGGAGGCTTTCTTT.